This TCR beta chain was sequenced in a study of blood T cell repertoires in COVID-19. Study-wide context: Acute and convalescent COVID-19 samples came from the United States, Italy and Spain. T cells, B-cell-depleted T cells, or PBMCs provided the cDNA or gDNA that served as material.

Patients from Seattle were sampled longitudinally, starting during active infection. This CDR3 spans 16 amino acids. Per germline, CDR1 MNHGY and CDR2 SVAAGI. The V and J ends lost 5 bases and 0 bases respectively, with 17 bases between them. Original processing notes: The authors estimated nucleated cell counts from reference gene primer amplification. Produced via immunoSEQ multiplex PCR; TCRdb's table is partial and in-frame only. D and trimming come from the DNA, and the V and J calls and clone size come from that table. The table has a few hundred thousand clones, 70% to 90% seen once. This clone has only a few counts.

The J gene is TRBJ2-7, the V gene TRBV6-9; D might be TRBD1 (5 bases). The source of this sequence is a man in his forties or fifties with COVID-19, enrolled during active disease. Source material: peripheral blood. As DNA, the CDR3 is TGTGCCAGCAGTATCAGGACACTCACGAGCTCCTACGAGCAGTACTTC. It encodes CASSIRTLTSSYEQYF.